One and the same sample provided the 8 T cell receptor beta chains below, sequenced in a study of CD8+ T cells in alopecia areata listed by TCRdb under 2018. Library generation was performed with the immunoSEQ multiplex PCR assay. To provide template for TCR sequencing, every sample had RNA extracted and reverse transcribed into cDNA. The immuneACCESS repertoire file appears here via TCRdb, limited to in-frame rearrangements. These files lack a portion of the clones; in checked studies, under half of the deficit traces to unresolved V genes, and the cause of the others is not known. For this sample the table gives over 95,000 clones, of which roughly 64% were detected only once. The biggest ten clones account for about 14% of the sample. Read against the paper, the sample's time point label means: approximately 4 weeks on oral tofacitinib. Taken with the paper, the label for treatment or condition translates to: oral pan-JAK inhibitor, 5-10 mg twice daily.

This sample comprised CD8+ T cells sorted from blood, obtained at week 4, from a patient treated with tofacitinib. These receptors were taken from a human donor with alopecia areata.

The V and J genes are TRBV7-9 and TRBJ2-3; 7 bases map to TRBD2. CDR3 length equals 16 residues. The germline gives CDR1 SEHNR, CDR2 FQNEAQ (reference sequence). V lost 5 bases, J lost 0 bases, and 8 bases stayed unmatched. CDR3 DNA: TGTGCCAGCAGCGAACCGAGCGGGAACAGCACAGATACGCAGTATTTT. Translation: CASSEPSGNSTDTQYF.

This chain connects TRBV29-1 to TRBJ1-2, with D possibly matching TRBD1 (6 bases). Germline V gives CDR1 SQVTM, CDR2 ANQGSEA. The CDR3 totals 17 residues. Trimming stripped 0 bases from V and 1 base from J, with 18 bases between. CDR3 sequence (DNA): TGCAGCGTTGAAGATCAGGGGCAGGGCCTGCTTAACTATGGCTACACCTTC. It specifies CSVEDQGQGLLNYGYTF. The variable domain in full, with the rest retrieved from reference TRBV29-1 and TRBJ1-2, is SAVISQKPSRDICQRGTSLTIQCQVDSQVTMMFWYRQQPGQSLTLIATANQGSEATYESGFVIDKFPISRPNLTFSTLTVSNMSPEDSSIYLCSVEDQGQGLLNYGYTFGSGTRLTVV.

The chain combines TRBV23-1 with TRBJ2-3; TRBD1 or TRBD2 may be the D gene (5 bases each). TRBV23-1 is labeled an ORF, and its function is uncertain. V lost 3 bases and J 6 bases, leaving 19 bases between the germline ends. The CDR3 is 16 residues long. The DNA of the CDR3 is TGCGCCAGCAGTCAGGGTTACCGGGACCGCAGGGATACGCAGTATTTT. Its translation: CASSQGYRDRRDTQYF.

This clone showed up just once. J is TRBJ2-1 and V is TRBV4-1; TRBD2 might be the D (6 bases). The germline gives CDR1 MGHRA, CDR2 YSYEKL. CDR3 length: 14 amino acids. V gave up 4 bases and J gave up 10 bases, with 17 bases separating them. The CDR3 region has the DNA TGCGCCAGCAGCCCTCTTCCGGGAGAAAGAGAGCAGTTCTTC. Amino acids: CASSPLPGEREQFF.

The chain combines TRBV4-1 with TRBJ2-3; D is unclear. The V and J ends lost 0 bases and 0 bases respectively, with 10 bases between them. The CDR3 spans 16 residues. Germline-derived CDR1 and CDR2 are MGHRA and YSYEKL. The CDR3 protein is CASSQDVITSTDTQYF. In nucleotides, the CDR3 is TGCGCCAGCAGCCAAGATGTAATCACTAGCACAGATACGCAGTATTTT.

The chain uses TRBV27 and TRBJ1-6; weak D call: TRBD1 (5 bases). V was pared by 6 bases and J by 9 bases, with 9 bases between. The CDR3 covers 12 residues. Germline CDR1 MNHEY, CDR2 SMNVEV (reference sequence). CDR3 amino acids: CASSQGSSPLHF. Written as DNA, the CDR3 is TGTGCCAGCAGCCAGGGCTCTTCACCCCTCCACTTT.

V gene TRBV7-6 combines with J gene TRBJ2-7; D is ambiguous. V was shortened by 3 bases and J by 1 base, with 7 bases between the two germline ends. This CDR3 has 13 amino acids. Germline CDR1 SGHVS, CDR2 FNYEAQ. The CDR3 is CASSFMGSYEQYF. In DNA form, the CDR3 reads TGTGCCAGCAGCTTCATGGGATCCTACGAGCAGTACTTC.

The J gene is TRBJ2-2, the V gene TRBV28, with 8 bases lining up with TRBD1. The V and J ends lost 6 bases and 6 bases, in that order; junction bases with no gene match: 15. From germline, CDR1 is MDHEN and CDR2 SYDVKM. CDR3 size: 17 residues. The CDR3 nucleotides read TGTGCCAGCAGCCCACTTCCAGGGGGCGCTGGGTCCGGGGAGCTGTTTTTT. Its translation: CASSPLPGGAGSGELFF.